The rows below give T cell receptor beta chains drawn from one sample of a study of control samples from healthy donors and cancer patients. The table came from immunoSEQ multiplex PCR; TCRdb's copy has only in-frame clones and leaves some out. The sample lists roughly 190,000 clones; about 91% were seen once. The specimen was blood. The source of these receptors is a man aged 25-45 years in good health. CDR3s include the opening cysteine and the closing phenylalanine or tryptophan. D genes are given only for firm matches. Where a row states a size, it is once, few, many or the class of an expanded clone; other rows omit it.

>TRBV5-8|-|few|TRBJ1-1
CASRPKQGLNTEAFF
TGTGCCAGCAGACCTAAACAGGGCTTGAACACTGAAGCTTTCTTT
>TRBV3-1/TRBV3-2|-|-|TRBJ1-2
CASSTEQYGYTF
TGTGCCAGCAGCACAGAACAGTATGGCTACACCTTC
>TRBV19|TRBD2|-|TRBJ2-1
CASSSHGGGADNEQFF
TGTGCCAGTAGTTCCCATGGCGGGGGGGCAGACAATGAGCAGTTCTTC
>TRBV24-1|-|-|TRBJ1-5
CATSDSGVQPQHF
TGTGCCACCAGTGATTCAGGGGTACAGCCCCAGCATTTT
>TRBV19|-|-|TRBJ1-2
CASRAPDRPNYGYTF
TGTGCCAGTAGGGCCCCGGACAGACCCAACTATGGCTACACCTTC
>TRBV6-2/TRBV6-3|TRBD2|-|TRBJ2-1
CASSYKAGGFRSYNEQFF
TGTGCCAGCAGTTACAAAGCGGGGGGGTTTCGGTCCTACAATGAGCAGTTCTTC
>TRBV29-1|TRBD1|-|TRBJ2-1
CSVDTRQGLGSDEQFF
TGCAGCGTTGACACCCGACAGGGGTTGGGGTCCGATGAGCAGTTCTTC
>TRBV27|-|-|TRBJ2-1
CASSLGTSSYNEQFF
TGTGCCAGCAGTCTCGGTACGAGCTCCTACAATGAGCAGTTCTTC
>TRBV2|TRBD2|-|TRBJ2-3
CASTQLAGGRSSTDTQYF
TGTGCCAGCACGCAACTAGCGGGGGGGCGATCTAGCACAGATACGCAGTATTTT
>TRBV3-1/TRBV3-2|-|many|TRBJ1-3
CASSQRGNTIYF
TGTGCCAGCAGCCAAAGGGGAAACACCATATATTTT
>TRBV5-1|-|once|TRBJ1-2
CASSSRPLSNYGYTF
TGCGCCAGCAGCTCGAGGCCCCTTTCTAACTATGGCTACACCTTC
>TRBV27|TRBD1|-|TRBJ2-7
CASSLPPGQGIYEQYF
TGTGCCAGCAGTTTACCGCCGGGACAGGGGATCTACGAGCAGTACTTC
>TRBV5-1|TRBD2|-|TRBJ2-5
CASSPGLAGGPQYF
TGCGCCAGCAGCCCCGGGCTAGCGGGGGGTCCCCAGTACTTC
>TRBV7-3|-|-|TRBJ2-7
CASSLGEDTSDEQYF
TGTGCCAGCAGCTTAGGGGAGGACACTTCGGACGAGCAGTACTTC
>TRBV19|-|-|TRBJ1-5
CASSILNQPQHF
TGTGCCAGTAGTATCCTCAATCAGCCCCAGCATTTT
>TRBV2|TRBD1|-|TRBJ2-3
CASSGQGQNTDTQYF
TGTGCCAGCAGTGGACAGGGACAAAACACAGATACGCAGTATTTT
>TRBV12-5|-|-|TRBJ2-6
CASGSYQLLSYSGANVLTF
TGTGCTAGTGGCTCTTACCAACTCCTCTCTTACTCTGGGGCCAACGTCCTGACTTTC
>TRBV2|-|-|TRBJ1-2
CASSDGQTAYGYTF
TGTGCCAGCAGTGACGGACAGACTGCCTATGGCTACACCTTC
>TRBV3-1/TRBV3-2|TRBD2|-|TRBJ2-2
CASSQAGLASTGELFF
TGTGCCAGCAGCCAAGCAGGACTAGCTTCCACCGGGGAGCTGTTTTTT